Following are 16 T cell receptor beta chains from one sample sequenced in a study of post-analysis software for immune sequencing data. Study-wide results and caveats: Elevated frequency relative to controls characterized roughly five TRBV segments in patients, TRBV5-6, TRBV5-1 and TRBV20-1 among them.

These TCRs' antigens remain unknown. Carried by the TCR beta cDNA libraries were unique molecular identifiers. One entry per CDR3 protein, called by TCRdb with MiXCR from the PCR reads. In the table there are hundreds of thousands of distinct CDR3 sequences, roughly three fifths of which are singletons. Sequenced: blood. These receptors all come from a girl aged 2-10 years with multiple sclerosis.

In this sample, this clonotype turned up a few times. The chain combines TRBV5-1 with TRBJ2-3; 10 positions match TRBD2. The CDR3 has 16 residues. J was trimmed by 4 bases and V by 5 bases; bases with no gene match: 10. Germline V gene data show CDR1 as SGHRS and CDR2 as YFSETQ. CDR3 nucleotides: TGCGCCAGCAGTTCCGGGGCTAGCGGGAGCTCAGATACGCAGTATTTT. This translates into CASSSGASGSSDTQYF.

The V gene is TRBV6-6, the J gene TRBJ1-2, with D possibly being TRBD1 (6 bases). Germline lookup yields CDR1 MNHNY and CDR2 SVGAGI (reference sequence). The CDR3 spans 13 residues. The germline V and J ends were trimmed by 5 bases and 10 bases, with 17 bases remaining between them. The CDR3 sequence: CASSTRQVRAYTF. The DNA for the CDR3 is TGTGCCAGCAGTACCCGACAGGTTCGTGCCTACACCTTC.

This chain uses TRBV6-2 or TRBV6-3 with TRBJ2-1, with a tentative D call TRBD2 (6 bases). V shed 8 bases and J shed 8 bases, with 16 bases lying between them. Germline V lookup: CDR1 MNHEY, CDR2 SVGEGT. The CDR3 contains 13 residues. CDR3 bases: TGTGCCAGCGGGACCAGACTAGGAGATGAGCAGTTCTTC. Translated, it gives CASGTRLGDEQFF.

In this sample, this clonotype turned up many times. The CDR3 region has the DNA TGTGCCAGCAGCTTCGCCGTCACAGATACGCAGTATTTT. This codes for CASSFAVTDTQYF. The rearrangement joins TRBV7-2 to TRBJ2-3, with no clear D. This CDR3 comprises 13 residues. V was trimmed by 3 bases and J by 2 bases, leaving 6 bases between them. Germline loops: CDR1 SGHTA, CDR2 FQGNSA.

V is TRBV12-3 or TRBV12-4 and J is TRBJ2-4; TRBD1 matches 9 bases. There are 13 residues in the CDR3. Trimming removed 6 bases from V and 6 bases from J; junction bases left unmatched: 3. CDR3 protein: CASSLTGGNIQYF. The CDR3 coding sequence is TGTGCCAGCAGCCTGACAGGGGGAAACATTCAGTACTTC.

A few counts support this clonotype. The genes are TRBV20-1 and TRBJ2-1; 11 bases line up with TRBD2. Germline V CDR1 and CDR2: DFQATT, SNEGSKA (reference sequence). Losses at the gene ends were 0 bases for V and 8 bases for J; bases not matched to a gene: 3. The CDR3 runs to 14 residues. CDR3 sequence (DNA): TGCAGTGCTAGAGACGTAGCGGGGGGGCATGAGCAGTTCTTC. This translates into CSARDVAGGHEQFF.

The genes are TRBV20-1 and TRBJ2-1; 7 nucleotides line up with TRBD2. The trim removed 2 bases at V and 3 bases at J, leaving 4 bases unmatched. The CDR3 has 14 amino acids. Germline V lookup: CDR1 DFQATT, CDR2 SNEGSKA (reference sequence). The CDR3 sequence: CSARFRDYYNEQFF. The CDR3 DNA follows: TGCAGTGCTAGATTCCGGGACTACTACAATGAGCAGTTCTTC.

This chain uses TRBV9 with TRBJ2-5, with D uncertain. Deletions cut 0 bases from V and 1 base from J, with 10 bases between. The V gene's germline CDR1 is SGDLS and CDR2 YYNGEE. The CDR3 has 15 residues. CDR3 bases: TGTGCCAGCAGCGTAGATGGGCAGGTCCAAGAGACCCAGTACTTC. Its protein product is CASSVDGQVQETQYF.

The rearrangement uses TRBV7-8 and TRBJ2-3; D is uncertain. V was trimmed by 2 bases and J by 2 bases, leaving 5 bases between them. This CDR3 spans 13 amino acids. Germline V CDR1 and CDR2: SGHVS, FQNEAQ. The DNA of the CDR3 is TGTGCCAGCAGCTTACACCCCACAGATACGCAGTATTTT. Translated: CASSLHPTDTQYF. Drawing the rest from reference TRBV7-8 and TRBJ2-3, the complete variable domain is GAGVSQSPRYKVAKRGQDVALRCDPISGHVSLFWYQQALGQGPEFLTYFQNEAQLDKSGLPSDRFFAERPEGSVSTLKIQRTQQEDSAVYLCASSLHPTDTQYFGPGTRLTVL.

The rearrangement uses TRBV5-5 and TRBJ2-3; 9 nucleotides align to TRBD2. Germline values: CDR1 SGHKS, CDR2 YYEKEE (reference sequence). J was trimmed by 1 base and V by 6 bases; bases with no gene match: 3. This CDR3 spans 14 amino acids. CDR3 in DNA: TGTGCCAGCATGACTAGCGGAGGCACAGATACGCAGTATTTT. Translated, it gives CASMTSGGTDTQYF. The complete variable domain, with remaining parts taken from reference TRBV5-5 and TRBJ2-3, reads DAGVTQSPTHLIKTRGQQVTLRCSPISGHKSVSWYQQVLGQGPQFIFQYYEKEERGRGNFPDRFSARQFPNYSSELNVNALLLGDSALYLCASMTSGGTDTQYFGPGTRLTVL.

The chain combines TRBV10-3 with TRBJ2-3, with 7 positions matching TRBD2. Per germline, CDR1 ENHRY and CDR2 SYGVKD. The CDR3 length is 13 residues. Unmatched junction bases numbered 2, after V lost 4 bases and J lost 4 bases. The DNA of the CDR3 is TGTGCCATCAGTGGACTAGCAGCAGATACGCAGTATTTT. Its translation is CAISGLAADTQYF.

The chain combines TRBV6-5 with TRBJ2-5, with TRBD1 matching over 8 bases. Unmatched junction bases numbered 11, after V lost 6 bases and J lost 5 bases. The CDR3 runs 15 residues. Germline V CDR1 and CDR2: MNHEY, SVGAGI. CDR3 coding DNA: TGTGCCAGCAGGGGCAGGGGGCGCGGGAATGAGACCCAGTACTTC. This encodes CASRGRGRGNETQYF.

As to this clonotype: This may stem from a read error, because a much larger clone lies one nucleotide away. CDR3 amino acids: CASGAYEQYF. In DNA, the CDR3 is TGTGCCAGCGGCGCCTACGAGCAGTACTTC. The rearrangement uses TRBV2 and TRBJ2-7; no reliable D call. This CDR3 is built from 10 residues. The V and J ends lost 8 bases and 2 bases respectively, with 4 bases between them. Germline V gives CDR1 SNHLY, CDR2 FYNNEI.

V usage is TRBV5-1 and J usage is TRBJ1-5; no firm D call. Trimming took off 4 bases at V and 0 bases at J, with 5 bases between the two ends. CDR1 and CDR2 (germline): SGHRS, YFSETQ. The CDR3 runs 13 residues. The CDR3 DNA sequence: TGCGCCAGCAGCGCAGATAGCAATCAGCCCCAGCATTTT. Amino acids: CASSADSNQPQHF.

The V and J genes are TRBV7-2 and TRBJ2-3; 8 nucleotides line up with TRBD1. The germline CDR1 and CDR2 sequences are SGHTA and FQGNSA. The junction had 6 bases not matched to a gene; V was cut back by 5 bases and J by 2 bases. The CDR3 is 15 residues long. This CDR3 reads CASSQGQGVTDTQYF. The CDR3 DNA reads TGTGCCAGCAGCCAAGGACAGGGTGTCACAGATACGCAGTATTTT.

The chain uses TRBV20-1 and TRBJ1-2; D unclear. The CDR3 covers 12 residues. The V gene's germline CDR1 is DFQATT and CDR2 SNEGSKA (reference sequence). Trimming removed 6 bases at V and 0 bases at J, with 8 bases between. The CDR3 DNA follows: TGCAGTGCACGCGGACCTAACTATGGCTACACCTTC. This gives the protein CSARGPNYGYTF.